This TCR beta chain is from a study of T cell changes during pregnancy in multiple sclerosis. This table comes from immunoSEQ multiplex PCR, and its TCRdb copy is limited to in-frame clones, with some not included. The table shows tens of thousands of clones, with around nine tenths occurring only once. This CDR3 region has 14 residues. Germline values: CDR1 LNHDA, CDR2 SQIVND (reference sequence). V was cut by 3 bases and J by 10 bases, with 18 bases left in between. This sequence originates from a female donor with multiple sclerosis, enrolled in a pregnancy study. The chain employs TRBV19 and TRBJ1-1; unclear D gene. This specimen was CD4+ T cells from peripheral blood mononuclear cells, taken before pregnancy. This CDR3 is CASSISVLGRGAFF. DNA of the CDR3: TGTGCCAGTAGTATTTCGGTTTTAGGGCGGGGAGCTTTCTTT.